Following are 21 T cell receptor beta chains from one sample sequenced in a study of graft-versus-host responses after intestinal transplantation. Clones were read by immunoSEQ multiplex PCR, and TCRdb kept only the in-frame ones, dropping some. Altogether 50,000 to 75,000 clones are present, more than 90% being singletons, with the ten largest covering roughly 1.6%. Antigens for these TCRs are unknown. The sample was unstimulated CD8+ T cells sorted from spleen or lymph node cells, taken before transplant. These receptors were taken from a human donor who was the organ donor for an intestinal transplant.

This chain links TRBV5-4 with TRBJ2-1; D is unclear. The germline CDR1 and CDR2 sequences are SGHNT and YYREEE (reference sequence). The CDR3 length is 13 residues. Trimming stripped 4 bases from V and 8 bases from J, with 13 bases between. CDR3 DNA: TGTGCCAGCAGCGGCCGGGTAACCCATGAGCAGTTCTTC. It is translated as CASSGRVTHEQFF.

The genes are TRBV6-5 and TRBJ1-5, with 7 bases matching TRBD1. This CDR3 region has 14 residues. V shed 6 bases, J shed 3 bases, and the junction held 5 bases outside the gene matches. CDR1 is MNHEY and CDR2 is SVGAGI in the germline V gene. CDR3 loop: CASSPGQDNQPQHF. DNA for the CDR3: TGTGCCAGCAGCCCCGGACAGGACAATCAGCCCCAGCATTTT.

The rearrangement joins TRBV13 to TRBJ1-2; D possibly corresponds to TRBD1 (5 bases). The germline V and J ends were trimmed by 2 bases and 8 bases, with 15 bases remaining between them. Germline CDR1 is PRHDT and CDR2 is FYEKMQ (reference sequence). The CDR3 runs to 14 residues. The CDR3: CASSLRRPGGGYTF. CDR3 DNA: TGTGCCAGCAGCTTAAGGCGCCCGGGGGGGGGCTACACCTTC.

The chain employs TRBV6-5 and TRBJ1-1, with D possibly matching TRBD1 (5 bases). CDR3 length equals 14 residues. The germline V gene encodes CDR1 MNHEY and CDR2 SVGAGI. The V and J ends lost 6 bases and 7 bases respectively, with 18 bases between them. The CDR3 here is CASSPGGVRLEAFF. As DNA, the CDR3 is TGTGCCAGCAGCCCGGGGGGAGTCAGACTTGAAGCTTTCTTT.

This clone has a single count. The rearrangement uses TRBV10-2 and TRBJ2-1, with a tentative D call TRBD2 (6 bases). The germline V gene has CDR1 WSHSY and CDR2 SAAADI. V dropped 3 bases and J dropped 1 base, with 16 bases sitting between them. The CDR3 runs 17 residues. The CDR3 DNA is TGCGCCAGCAGTGAACTAGCCCTAGCTCTTTCCTACAATGAGCAGTTCTTC. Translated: CASSELALALSYNEQFF.

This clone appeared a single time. CDR3 DNA sequence: TGTGCCACGAGTCCGCGTGACAGGGAAGCCCCCTACGAGCAGTACTTC. Translated: CATSPRDREAPYEQYF. This chain links TRBV7-9 with TRBJ2-7; 7 bases line up with TRBD1. The CDR3 covers 16 residues. Trimming at V came to 10 bases and at J to 2 bases, leaving 17 bases not matched to a gene. Germline-derived CDR1 and CDR2 are SEHNR and FQNEAQ (reference sequence).

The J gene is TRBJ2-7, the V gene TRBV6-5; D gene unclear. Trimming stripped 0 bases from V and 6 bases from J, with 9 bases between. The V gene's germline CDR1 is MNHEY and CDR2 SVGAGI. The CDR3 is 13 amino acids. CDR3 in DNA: TGTGCCAGCAGTTACTCGAATACAGCCGAGCAGTACTTC. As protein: CASSYSNTAEQYF.

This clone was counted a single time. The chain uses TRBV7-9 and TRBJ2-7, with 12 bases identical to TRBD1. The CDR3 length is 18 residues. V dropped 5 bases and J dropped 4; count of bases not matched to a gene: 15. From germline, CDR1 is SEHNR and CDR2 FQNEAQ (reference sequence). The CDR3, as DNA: TGTGCCAGCAGCATACCCGGGACAGGGGGCGGGTCTCAATACGAGCAGTACTTC. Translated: CASSIPGTGGGSQYEQYF.

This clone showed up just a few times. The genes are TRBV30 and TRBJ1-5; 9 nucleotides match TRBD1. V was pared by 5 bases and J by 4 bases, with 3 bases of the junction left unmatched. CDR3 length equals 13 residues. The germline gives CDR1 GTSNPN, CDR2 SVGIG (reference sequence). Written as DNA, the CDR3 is TGTGCCTGGGGGACAGGGCCAAATCAGCCCCAGCATTTT. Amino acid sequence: CAWGTGPNQPQHF. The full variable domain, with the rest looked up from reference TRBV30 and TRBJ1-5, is SQTIHQWPATLVQPVGSPLSLECTVEGTSNPNLYWYRQAAGRGLQLLFYSVGIGQISSEVPQNLSASRPQDRQFILSSKKLLLSDSGFYLCAWGTGPNQPQHFGDGTRLSIL.

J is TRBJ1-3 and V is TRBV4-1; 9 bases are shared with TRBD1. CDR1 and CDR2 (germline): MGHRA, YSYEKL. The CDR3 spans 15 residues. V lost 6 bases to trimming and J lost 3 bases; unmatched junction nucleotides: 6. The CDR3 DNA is TGCGCCAGCAGTGTGGACAGGGGTAATGGAAACACCATATATTTT. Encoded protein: CASSVDRGNGNTIYF.

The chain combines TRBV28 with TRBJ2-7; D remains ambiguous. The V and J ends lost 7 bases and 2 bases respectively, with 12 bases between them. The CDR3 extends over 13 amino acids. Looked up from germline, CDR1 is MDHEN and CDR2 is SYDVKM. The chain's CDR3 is CASIKTTTYEQYF. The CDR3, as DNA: TGTGCCAGCATAAAGACCACTACCTACGAGCAGTACTTC.

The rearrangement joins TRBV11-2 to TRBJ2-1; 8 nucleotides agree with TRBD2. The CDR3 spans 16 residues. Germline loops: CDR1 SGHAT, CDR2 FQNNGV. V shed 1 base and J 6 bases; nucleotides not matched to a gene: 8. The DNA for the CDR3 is TGTGCCAGCAGCTTAGCGGGACTAGTGGGGGGCAATGAGCAGTTCTTC. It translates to CASSLAGLVGGNEQFF.

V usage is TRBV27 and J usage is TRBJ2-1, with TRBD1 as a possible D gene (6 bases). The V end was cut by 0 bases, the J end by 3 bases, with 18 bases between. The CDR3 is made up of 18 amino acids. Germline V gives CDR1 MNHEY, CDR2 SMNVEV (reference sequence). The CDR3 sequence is CASSLSFRGEGSYNEQFF. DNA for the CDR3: TGTGCCAGCAGTTTATCATTCAGGGGAGAGGGGAGCTACAATGAGCAGTTCTTC.

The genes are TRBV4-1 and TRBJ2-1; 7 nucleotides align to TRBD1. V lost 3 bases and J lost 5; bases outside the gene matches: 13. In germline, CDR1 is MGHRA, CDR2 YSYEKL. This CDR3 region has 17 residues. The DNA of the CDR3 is TGCGCCAGCAGCCATCAGGGGGAGACCCTTACAAACAATGAGCAGTTCTTC. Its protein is CASSHQGETLTNNEQFF.

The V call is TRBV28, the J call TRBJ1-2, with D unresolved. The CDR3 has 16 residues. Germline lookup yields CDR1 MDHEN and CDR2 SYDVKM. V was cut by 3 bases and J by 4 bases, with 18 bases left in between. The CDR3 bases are TGTGCCAGCAGTTTCCCTCCCCGGAAGAGGGTCTATGGCTACACCTTC. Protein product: CASSFPPRKRVYGYTF.

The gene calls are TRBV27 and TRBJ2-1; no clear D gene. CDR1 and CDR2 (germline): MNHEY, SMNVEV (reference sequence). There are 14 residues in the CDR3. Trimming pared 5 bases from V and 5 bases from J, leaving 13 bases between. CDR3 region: CASSILIIHNEQFF. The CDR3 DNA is TGTGCCAGCAGTATACTGATAATACACAATGAGCAGTTCTTC.

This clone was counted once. The CDR3 nucleotides read TGCAGTGCTTACATCGACAATGAGCAGTTCTTC. Amino acid sequence: CSAYIDNEQFF. This chain connects TRBV20-1 to TRBJ2-1, with unresolved D. Between the trimmed V and J ends, which lost 5 bases and 5 bases, there was a span of 7 bases. This CDR3 has 11 residues. CDR1 DFQATT and CDR2 SNEGSKA come from the germline V gene (reference sequence).

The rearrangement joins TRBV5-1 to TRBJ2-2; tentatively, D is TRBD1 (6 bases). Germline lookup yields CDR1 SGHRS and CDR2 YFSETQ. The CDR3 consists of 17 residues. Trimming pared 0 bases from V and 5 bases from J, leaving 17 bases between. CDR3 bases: TGCGCCAGCAGCTTGGGTGTGGTCAGGGGTTCGACCGGGGAGCTGTTTTTT. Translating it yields CASSLGVVRGSTGELFF. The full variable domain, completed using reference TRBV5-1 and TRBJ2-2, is KAGVTQTPRYLIKTRGQQVTLSCSPISGHRSVSWYQQTPGQGLQFLFEYFSETQRNKGNFPGRFSGRQFSNSRSEMNVSTLELGDSALYLCASSLGVVRGSTGELFFGEGSRLTVL.

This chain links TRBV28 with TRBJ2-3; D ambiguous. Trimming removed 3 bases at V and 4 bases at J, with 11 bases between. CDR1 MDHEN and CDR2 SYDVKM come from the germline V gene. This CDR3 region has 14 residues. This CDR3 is CASSFRAEPDTQYF. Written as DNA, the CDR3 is TGTGCCAGCAGTTTCCGAGCCGAGCCAGATACGCAGTATTTT.

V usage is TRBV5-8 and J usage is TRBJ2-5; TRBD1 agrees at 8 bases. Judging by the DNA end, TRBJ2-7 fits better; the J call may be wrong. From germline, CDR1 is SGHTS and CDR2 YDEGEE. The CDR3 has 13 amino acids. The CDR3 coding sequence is TGTGCCTACCCCCTGGGACAGGCCTACGAGCAGTACTTC. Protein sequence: CAYPLGQAYEQYF.

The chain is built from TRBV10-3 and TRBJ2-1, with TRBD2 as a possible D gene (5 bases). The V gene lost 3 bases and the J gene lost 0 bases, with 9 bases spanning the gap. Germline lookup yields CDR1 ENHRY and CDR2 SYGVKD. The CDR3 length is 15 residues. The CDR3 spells CAISEERSSYNEQFF. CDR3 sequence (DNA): TGTGCCATCAGTGAAGAGCGGAGCTCCTACAATGAGCAGTTCTTC.